This TCR beta chain was found in a study of OX40 agonist ivuxolimab in advanced cancers. Study at large: Antecedent anti-PD-1, anti-PD-L1 or anti-CTLA-4 therapy was permissible, with around 40% having received some. Three patients, one with hepatocellular carcinoma and two with cutaneous melanoma, responded partially. General study points: Expanded clones were, on average, more numerous among CD8+ T cells than CD4+.

Only in-frame clones appear in the TCRdb table, and some are missing; sequencing was by immunoSEQ multiplex PCR. This sample carries 45,000 to 50,000 clones, around 86% of them seen once, and the ten largest clones take 1.5% to 2%. For this clone: Antigen: not known.

The receptor comes from an adult with an advanced solid tumor such as melanoma, head and neck, liver or kidney cancer. Source: CD4+ or CD8+ T cells sorted from blood, taken in a trial of the OX40 agonist ivuxolimab.

DNA of the CDR3: TGTGCCAGCAGCGTAGCAGCGAACACCGGGGAGCTGTTTTTT. As protein: CASSVAANTGELFF. The V gene is TRBV9, the J gene TRBJ2-2; D remains unclear. Trimming pared 0 bases from V and 0 bases from J, leaving 3 bases between. This CDR3 comprises 14 residues. CDR1 and CDR2 (germline): SGDLS, YYNGEE.